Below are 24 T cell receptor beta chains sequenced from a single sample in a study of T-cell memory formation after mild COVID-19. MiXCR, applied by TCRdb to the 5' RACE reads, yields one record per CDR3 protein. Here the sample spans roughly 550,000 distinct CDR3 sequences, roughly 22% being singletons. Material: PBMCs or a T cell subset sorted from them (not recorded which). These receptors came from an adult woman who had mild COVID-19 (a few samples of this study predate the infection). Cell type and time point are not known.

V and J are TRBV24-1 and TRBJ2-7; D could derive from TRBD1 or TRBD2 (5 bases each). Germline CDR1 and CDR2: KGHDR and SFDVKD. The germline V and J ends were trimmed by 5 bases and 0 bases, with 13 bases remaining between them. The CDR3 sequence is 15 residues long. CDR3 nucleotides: TGTGCCACCAGTGGCTGGGACCGTGGCTCCTACGAGCAGTACTTC. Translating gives CATSGWDRGSYEQYF.

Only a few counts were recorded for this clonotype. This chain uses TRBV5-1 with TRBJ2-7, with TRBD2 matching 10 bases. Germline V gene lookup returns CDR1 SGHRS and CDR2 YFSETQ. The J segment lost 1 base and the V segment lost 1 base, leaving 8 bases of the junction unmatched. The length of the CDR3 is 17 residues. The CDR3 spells CASSLTLAGVKSYEQYF. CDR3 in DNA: TGCGCCAGCAGCTTGACCCTAGCGGGAGTGAAATCCTACGAGCAGTACTTC.

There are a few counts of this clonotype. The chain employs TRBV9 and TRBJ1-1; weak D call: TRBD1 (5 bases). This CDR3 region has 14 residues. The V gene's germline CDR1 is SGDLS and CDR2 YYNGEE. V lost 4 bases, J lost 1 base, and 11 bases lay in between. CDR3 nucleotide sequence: TGTGCCAGCAGCAAACAGGCGTCGAACACTGAAGCTTTCTTT. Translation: CASSKQASNTEAFF.

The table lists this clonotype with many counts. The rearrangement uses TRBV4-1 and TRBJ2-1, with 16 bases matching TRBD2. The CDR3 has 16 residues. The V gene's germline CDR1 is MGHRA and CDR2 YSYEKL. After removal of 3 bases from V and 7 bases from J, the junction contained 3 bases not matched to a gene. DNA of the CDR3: TGCGCCAGCAGCCAGGGGACTAGCGGGGGGGCAAATGAGCAGTTCTTC. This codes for CASSQGTSGGANEQFF.

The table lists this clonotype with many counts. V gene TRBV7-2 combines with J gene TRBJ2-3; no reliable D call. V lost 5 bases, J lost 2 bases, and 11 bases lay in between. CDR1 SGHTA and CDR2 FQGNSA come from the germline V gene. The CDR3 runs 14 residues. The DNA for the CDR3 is TGTGCCAGCAGCCCCCCCGGGTACACAGATACGCAGTATTTT. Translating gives CASSPPGYTDTQYF.

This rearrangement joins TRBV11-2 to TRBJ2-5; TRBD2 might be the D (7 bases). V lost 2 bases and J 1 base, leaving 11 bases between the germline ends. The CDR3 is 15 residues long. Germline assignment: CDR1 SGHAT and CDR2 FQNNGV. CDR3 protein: CASSLLRGGQETQYF. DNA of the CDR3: TGTGCCAGCAGCTTATTGAGGGGGGGCCAAGAGACCCAGTACTTC.

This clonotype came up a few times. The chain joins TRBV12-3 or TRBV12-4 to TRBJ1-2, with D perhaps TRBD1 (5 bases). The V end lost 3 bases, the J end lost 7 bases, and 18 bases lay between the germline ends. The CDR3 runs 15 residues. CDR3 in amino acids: CASSFRPGTGGGYTF. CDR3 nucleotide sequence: TGTGCCAGCAGTTTTAGGCCAGGGACGGGTGGTGGCTACACCTTC.

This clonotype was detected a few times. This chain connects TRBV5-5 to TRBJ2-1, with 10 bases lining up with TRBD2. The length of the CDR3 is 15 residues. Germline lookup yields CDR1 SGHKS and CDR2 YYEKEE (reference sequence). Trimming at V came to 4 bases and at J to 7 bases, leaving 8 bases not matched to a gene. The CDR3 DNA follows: TGTGCCAGCAGCATGGGGACTAGCGTATATAATGAGCAGTTCTTC. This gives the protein CASSMGTSVYNEQFF.

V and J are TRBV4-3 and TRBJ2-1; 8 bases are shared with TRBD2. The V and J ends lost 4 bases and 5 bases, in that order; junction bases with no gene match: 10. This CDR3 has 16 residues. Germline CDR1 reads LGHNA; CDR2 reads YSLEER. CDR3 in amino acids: CASSRTTSGPDNEQFF. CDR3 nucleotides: TGCGCCAGCAGCCGTACAACTAGCGGTCCGGACAATGAGCAGTTCTTC.

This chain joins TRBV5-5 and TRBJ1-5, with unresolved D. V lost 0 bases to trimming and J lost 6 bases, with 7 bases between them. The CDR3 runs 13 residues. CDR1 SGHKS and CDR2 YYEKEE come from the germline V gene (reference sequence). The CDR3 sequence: CASSLEDVQPQHF. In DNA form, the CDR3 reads TGTGCCAGCAGCTTGGAGGACGTTCAGCCCCAGCATTTT.

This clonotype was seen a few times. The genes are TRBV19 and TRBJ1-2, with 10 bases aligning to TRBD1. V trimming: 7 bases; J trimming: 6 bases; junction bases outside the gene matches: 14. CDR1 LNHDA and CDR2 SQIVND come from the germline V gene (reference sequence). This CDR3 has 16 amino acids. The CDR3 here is CASTRWGQGQTDGYTF. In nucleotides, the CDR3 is TGTGCCAGTACTAGATGGGGACAGGGGCAAACGGATGGCTACACCTTC.

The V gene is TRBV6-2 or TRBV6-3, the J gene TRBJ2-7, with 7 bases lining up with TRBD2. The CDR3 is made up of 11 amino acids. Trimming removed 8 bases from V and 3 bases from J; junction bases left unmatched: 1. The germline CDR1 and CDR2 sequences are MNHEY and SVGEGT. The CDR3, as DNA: TGTGCCAGCGGCGGGGGCTACGAGCAGTACTTC. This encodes CASGGGYEQYF.

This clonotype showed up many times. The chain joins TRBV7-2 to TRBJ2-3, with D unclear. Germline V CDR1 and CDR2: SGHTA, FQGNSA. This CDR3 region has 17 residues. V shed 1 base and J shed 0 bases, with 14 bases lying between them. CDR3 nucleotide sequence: TGTGCCAGCAGCTTAGGGCCTGCTGGTACTAGCACAGATACGCAGTATTTT. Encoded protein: CASSLGPAGTSTDTQYF.

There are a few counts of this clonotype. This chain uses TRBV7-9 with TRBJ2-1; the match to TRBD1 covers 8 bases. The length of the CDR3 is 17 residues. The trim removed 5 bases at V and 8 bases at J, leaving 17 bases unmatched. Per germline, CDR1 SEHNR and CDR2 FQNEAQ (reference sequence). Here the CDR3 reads CASSTGGRGGVFDEQFF. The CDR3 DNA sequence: TGTGCCAGCAGCACAGGGGGACGGGGAGGAGTATTCGATGAGCAGTTCTTC. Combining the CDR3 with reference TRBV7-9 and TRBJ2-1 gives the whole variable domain DTGVSQNPRHKITKRGQNVTFRCDPISEHNRLYWYRQTLGQGPEFLTYFQNEAQLEKSRLLSDRFSAERPKGSFSTLEIQRTEQGDSAMYLCASSTGGRGGVFDEQFFGPGTRLTVL.

The CDR3 loop reads CASSEIYEQYF. The CDR3 coding sequence is TGTGCCAGCAGTGAAATCTACGAGCAGTACTTC. The J gene is TRBJ2-7, the V gene TRBV6-1; D unresolved. The CDR3 is made up of 11 amino acids. Trimming left V 2 bases short and J 3 bases short, with 2 bases between. Germline V CDR1 and CDR2: MNHNS, SASEGT.

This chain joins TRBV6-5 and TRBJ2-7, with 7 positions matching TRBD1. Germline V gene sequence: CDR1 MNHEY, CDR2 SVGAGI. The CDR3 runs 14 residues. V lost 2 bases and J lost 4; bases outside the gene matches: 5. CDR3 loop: CASSYVTGVYEQYF. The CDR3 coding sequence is TGTGCCAGCAGTTACGTAACAGGGGTATACGAGCAGTACTTC.

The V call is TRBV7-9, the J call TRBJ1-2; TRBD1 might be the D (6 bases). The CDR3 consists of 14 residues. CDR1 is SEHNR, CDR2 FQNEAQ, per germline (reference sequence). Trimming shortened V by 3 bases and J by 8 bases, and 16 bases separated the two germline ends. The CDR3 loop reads CASSFEDSLSGYTF. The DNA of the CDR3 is TGTGCCAGCAGCTTCGAGGACAGTTTGAGCGGCTACACCTTC.

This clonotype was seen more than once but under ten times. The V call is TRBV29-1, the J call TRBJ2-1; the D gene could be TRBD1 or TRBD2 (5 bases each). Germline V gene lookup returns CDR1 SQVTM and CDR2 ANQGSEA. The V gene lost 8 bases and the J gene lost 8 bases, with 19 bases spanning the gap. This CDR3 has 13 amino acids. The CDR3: CSTTGTRIDEQFF. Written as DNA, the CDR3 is TGCAGCACTACCGGGACCCGCATTGATGAGCAGTTCTTC.

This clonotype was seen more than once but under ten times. The CDR3 DNA sequence: TGTGCCAGCAGGCCCGGGACAGGGGATTTAGAGACCCAGTACTTC. Residues: CASRPGTGDLETQYF. The chain employs TRBV2 and TRBJ2-5, with 10 bases fitting TRBD1. Germline CDR1 SNHLY, CDR2 FYNNEI. The CDR3 runs 15 residues. J lost 4 bases, V lost 6 bases, and 8 bases had no gene match.

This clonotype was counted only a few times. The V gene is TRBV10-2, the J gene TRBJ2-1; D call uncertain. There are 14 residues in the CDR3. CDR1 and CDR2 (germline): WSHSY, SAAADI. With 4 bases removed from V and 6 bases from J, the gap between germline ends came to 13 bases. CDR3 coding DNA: TGCGCCAGCAGTGTTTTCCTCGATGGCAATGAGCAGTTCTTC. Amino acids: CASSVFLDGNEQFF.

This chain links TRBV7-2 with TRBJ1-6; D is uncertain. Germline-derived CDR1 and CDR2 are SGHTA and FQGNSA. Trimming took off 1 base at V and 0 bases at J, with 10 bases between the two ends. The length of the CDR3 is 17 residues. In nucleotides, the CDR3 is TGTGCCAGCAGCTTAGGGTTCGAGAGCTCCTATAATTCACCCCTCCACTTT. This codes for CASSLGFESSYNSPLHF.

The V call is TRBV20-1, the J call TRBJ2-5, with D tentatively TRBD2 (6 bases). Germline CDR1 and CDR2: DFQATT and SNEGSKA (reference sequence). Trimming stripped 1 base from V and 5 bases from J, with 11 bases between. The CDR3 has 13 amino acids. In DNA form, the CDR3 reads TGCAGTGCTAGAGTGGTAGCGGTTGAGACCCAGTACTTC. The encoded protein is CSARVVAVETQYF.

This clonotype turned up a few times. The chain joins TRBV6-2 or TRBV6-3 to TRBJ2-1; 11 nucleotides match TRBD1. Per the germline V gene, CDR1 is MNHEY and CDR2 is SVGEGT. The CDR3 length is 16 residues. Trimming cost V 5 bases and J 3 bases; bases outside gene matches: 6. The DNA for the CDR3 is TGTGCCAGCAGTGACTGGGACAGGGGGTACTACAATGAGCAGTTCTTC. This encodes CASSDWDRGYYNEQFF.

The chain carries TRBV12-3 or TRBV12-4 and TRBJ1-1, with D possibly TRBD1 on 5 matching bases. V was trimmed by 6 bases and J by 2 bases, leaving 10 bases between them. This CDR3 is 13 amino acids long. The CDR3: CASSTQGNTEAFF. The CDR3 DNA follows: TGTGCCAGCAGCACCCAGGGAAACACTGAAGCTTTCTTT.